Shown below are 30 T cell receptor beta chains from a single sample sequenced in a study of CD8+CD57+ T cells in acquired aplastic anemia. Genomic DNA served as template for TCR beta VDJ and CDR3 profiling. TCRdb redid the calling of the reads with MiXCR, one entry per CDR3 protein. This table holds 200,000 to 250,000 distinct CDR3 sequences, approximately 35% found once. Material for sequencing was sorted CD4+, CD8+, or CD8+CD57+ T cells (not recorded which) from PBMCs. Receptors originate from a human donor in good health, serving as a control.

This clonotype was seen ten or more times. The chain employs TRBV5-1 and TRBJ1-5; maybe TRBD1 (6 bases). V was trimmed by 4 bases and J by 7 bases, leaving 18 bases between them. This CDR3 has 15 amino acids. Per the germline V gene, CDR1 is SGHRS and CDR2 is YFSETQ. This CDR3 is CASSPDAGDGQPQHF. CDR3 DNA: TGCGCCAGCAGCCCGGATGCAGGGGACGGGCAGCCCCAGCATTTT.

This clonotype occurred many times. CDR3 loop: CASSPSGSDEKLFF. CDR3 coding DNA: TGTGCCAGCAGTCCCTCCGGGTCTGATGAAAAACTGTTTTTT. The chain joins TRBV25-1 to TRBJ1-4; D is ambiguous. Trimming pared 5 bases from V and 6 bases from J, leaving 13 bases between. Germline values: CDR1 MGHDK, CDR2 SYGVNS. This CDR3 has 14 residues.

The CDR3 DNA follows: TGTGCCAGCTCACCCGGACTAGCGCACACAAGATACAATGAGCAGTTCTTC. Protein: CASSPGLAHTRYNEQFF. V usage is TRBV25-1 and J usage is TRBJ2-1, with 9 bases identical to TRBD2. The CDR3 has 17 residues. Germline V gene lookup returns CDR1 MGHDK and CDR2 SYGVNS. Trimming at V came to 8 bases and at J to 4 bases, leaving 15 bases not matched to a gene.

This clonotype occurred once. The final CDR3 position lacks the conserved phenylalanine or tryptophan, pointing to a likely read error. V is TRBV19 and J is TRBJ2-2; tentatively, D is TRBD2 (7 bases). The V end lost 5 bases, the J end lost 0 bases, and 22 bases lay between the germline ends. Germline lookup yields CDR1 LNHDA and CDR2 SQIVND (reference sequence). The CDR3 length is 19 residues. The CDR3 DNA reads TGTGCCAGTAGTCCACCCTATCGGGGGGCTTTCCCGAACACCGGGGAGCTGTTTTCT. It is translated as CASSPPYRGAFPNTGELFS.

This clonotype was seen ten or more times. The chain couples TRBV6-6 to TRBJ2-7; perhaps TRBD2 as D (7 bases). The V end lost 2 bases, the J end lost 3 bases, and 11 bases lay between the germline ends. CDR1 MNHNY and CDR2 SVGAGI come from the germline V gene (reference sequence). This CDR3 has 14 residues. CDR3 DNA sequence: TGTGCCAGCAGTTACCGGGGGGCAGGCTACGAGCAGTACTTC. This gives the protein CASSYRGAGYEQYF.

This clonotype was counted only a few times. The chain couples TRBV30 to TRBJ2-2; no firm D call. Trimming took 5 bases from V and 4 from J, leaving 5 bases between them. In germline, CDR1 is GTSNPN, CDR2 SVGIG (reference sequence). The CDR3 spans 11 residues. The CDR3 DNA reads TGTGCCTGGTCCGTCACCGGGGAGCTGTTTTTT. Its protein is CAWSVTGELFF.

The V gene is TRBV19, the J gene TRBJ2-1; D possibly matches TRBD1 or TRBD2 (5 bases each). CDR1 and CDR2 (germline): LNHDA, SQIVND (reference sequence). The CDR3 is 12 amino acids. With 1 base removed from V and 15 bases from J, the gap between germline ends came to 13 bases. The CDR3 reads CASSIGGIGRFF. The DNA of the CDR3 is TGTGCCAGTAGTATAGGGGGGATTGGAAGGTTCTTC.

This clonotype has ten or more counts. The chain carries TRBV7-9 and TRBJ2-7; no firm D call. Germline CDR1 SEHNR, CDR2 FQNEAQ (reference sequence). CDR3 size: 12 residues. Trimming took off 4 bases at V and 4 bases at J, with 8 bases between the two ends. CDR3 in amino acids: CASSYLRYEQYF. The CDR3 DNA reads as TGTGCCAGCAGCTACCTGCGGTACGAGCAGTACTTC.

This clonotype was observed at least ten times. The V and J genes are TRBV24-1 and TRBJ1-1, with a tentative D call TRBD1 (6 bases). CDR1 and CDR2 (germline): KGHDR, SFDVKD. V lost 9 bases and J lost 2, with 18 bases in between. The CDR3 has 15 amino acids. The CDR3 region is CATRPRGALNTEAFF. The CDR3 DNA is TGTGCCACCCGTCCCCGGGGGGCGTTAAACACTGAAGCTTTCTTT.

This clonotype was detected only a few times. J is TRBJ1-6 and V is TRBV4-2; D is possibly TRBD1 (5 bases). Germline V gene lookup returns CDR1 LGHNA and CDR2 YNFKEQ. Trimming pared 4 bases from V and 6 bases from J, leaving 22 bases between. The length of the CDR3 is 18 residues. CDR3 in DNA: TGTGCCAGCAGCCCCTACCCAGGGACCACGATGACTAATTCACCCCTCCACTTT. The encoded protein is CASSPYPGTTMTNSPLHF.

This clonotype has ten or more counts. V and J are TRBV11-2 and TRBJ2-1; TRBD2 matches 7 bases. Germline CDR1 and CDR2: SGHAT and FQNNGV. V lost 5 bases, J lost 7 bases, and 14 bases stayed unmatched. The CDR3 sequence is 16 residues long. CDR3: CASSVQLAGAENEQFF. In nucleotides, the CDR3 is TGTGCCAGCAGCGTCCAACTTGCGGGAGCCGAAAATGAGCAGTTCTTC. The full variable domain, completed using reference TRBV11-2 and TRBJ2-1, is EAGVAQSPRYKIIEKRQSVAFWCNPISGHATLYWYQQILGQGPKLLIQFQNNGVVDDSQLPKDRFSAERLKGVDSTLKIQPAKLEDSAVYLCASSVQLAGAENEQFFGPGTRLTVL.

The CDR3 DNA sequence: TGCAGTGCTGAGGACAGGATGAACACTGAAGCTTTCTTT. It encodes CSAEDRMNTEAFF. This sequence joins TRBV20-1 and TRBJ1-1, with 7 bases aligning to TRBD1. Germline V gives CDR1 DFQATT, CDR2 SNEGSKA (reference sequence). Trimming took 5 bases from V and 0 from J; bases not matched to a gene: 3. The CDR3 covers 13 residues.

This clonotype came up a few times. The chain couples TRBV28 to TRBJ2-1; D is unclear. The length of the CDR3 is 14 residues. Germline V CDR1 and CDR2: MDHEN, SYDVKM. V was cut by 1 base and J by 6 bases, with 10 bases left in between. DNA of the CDR3: TGTGCCAGCAGTTTATTGGCCGGCACCAATGAGCAGTTCTTC. Its protein is CASSLLAGTNEQFF.

This clonotype was detected only a few times. The chain couples TRBV28 to TRBJ2-1, with TRBD1 as a possible D gene (6 bases). CDR1 is MDHEN and CDR2 is SYDVKM in the germline V gene. The CDR3 has 14 residues. V shed 6 bases and J shed 15 bases, with 24 bases lying between them. The CDR3 is CASSSPTRTRGGFF. CDR3 nucleotide sequence: TGTGCCAGCAGCTCCCCAACAAGGACCCGAGGGGGGTTCTTC.

This clonotype was found a few times. It may be a read error: a sequence one base away is much more abundant. This chain uses TRBV20-1 with TRBJ2-7; no reliable D call. There are 12 residues in the CDR3. V lost 3 bases and J lost 3, with 9 bases in between. From germline, CDR1 is DFQATT and CDR2 SNEGSKA (reference sequence). The CDR3 here is CSASRGNYEQYF. CDR3 DNA: TGCAGTGCTAGCCGAGGAAACTACGAGCAGTACTTC.

The rearrangement links TRBV7-3 to TRBJ2-5; no firm D call. CDR3 length: 12 residues. Germline V CDR1 and CDR2: SGHTA, FQGTGA. V lost 3 bases to trimming and J lost 4 bases, with 6 bases between them. The CDR3 is CASSLRTETQYF. The CDR3 DNA sequence: TGTGCCAGCAGCTTGAGGACAGAGACCCAGTACTTC.

The J gene is TRBJ2-1, the V gene TRBV10-3; no clear D gene. The V end was cut by 4 bases, the J end by 1 base, with 2 bases between. CDR1 is ENHRY and CDR2 is SYGVKD in the germline V gene. There are 12 residues in the CDR3. The CDR3 protein is CAISASYNEQFF. CDR3 coding DNA: TGTGCCATCAGTGCTTCCTACAATGAGCAGTTCTTC.

This clonotype has ten or more counts. The chain joins TRBV11-1 to TRBJ2-4, with 9 bases identical to TRBD1. The CDR3 covers 14 residues. The V gene's germline CDR1 is SGHAT and CDR2 FQDESV (reference sequence). V lost 1 base and J lost 6; bases outside the gene matches: 1. The CDR3 loop is CASSLGTGANIQYF. Here the CDR3 DNA reads TGTGCCAGCAGCTTAGGGACAGGGGCAAACATTCAGTACTTC.

This clonotype was observed a single time. The DNA is left out, because the CDR3 cannot be placed on it with certainty; the CDR3 is given as TCRdb lists it. The chain employs TRBV11-1 and TRBJ2-5. The CDR3 spans 17 residues, counting both ends. Germline lookup yields CDR1 SGHAT and CDR2 FQDESV (reference sequence). CDR3 sequence: CASSIYLCSVATETQYF.

This clonotype has ten or more counts. This chain links TRBV20-1 with TRBJ1-1; D is perhaps TRBD1 (6 bases). Germline CDR1 and CDR2: DFQATT and SNEGSKA (reference sequence). The CDR3 has 11 amino acids. The CDR3 sequence: CRGWGLGEAFF. CDR3 in DNA: TGCAGAGGGTGGGGGCTTGGTGAAGCTTTCTTT.

This clonotype came up a few times. V usage is TRBV15 and J usage is TRBJ1-5; 7 nucleotides agree with TRBD1. The V gene's germline CDR1 is LNHNV and CDR2 YYDKDF (reference sequence). This CDR3 contains 13 residues. V shed 6 bases, J shed 6 bases, and the junction held 5 bases outside the gene matches. CDR3 residues: CATRGTEGQPQHF. The CDR3 DNA sequence: TGTGCCACCAGAGGGACAGAGGGTCAGCCCCAGCATTTT.

The chain recombines TRBV12-3 or TRBV12-4 with TRBJ2-2; 7 nucleotides line up with TRBD2. The V gene end was trimmed by 6 bases and the J gene end by 3 bases; junction bases not matched to a gene: 13. This CDR3 is built from 17 residues. DNA of the CDR3: TGTGCCAGCAGCCAATTCCGTCGGGGGGTGGACACCGGGGAGCTGTTTTTT. This translates into CASSQFRRGVDTGELFF.

The chain links TRBV30 to TRBJ2-3; TRBD2 might be the D (6 bases). Per germline, CDR1 GTSNPN and CDR2 SVGIG (reference sequence). This CDR3 is 17 amino acids long. Trimming left V 7 bases short and J 3 bases short, with 26 bases between. This CDR3 is CAFASPGVAERTDTQYF. Written as DNA, the CDR3 is TGTGCCTTTGCGAGCCCGGGGGTCGCCGAAAGGACAGATACGCAGTATTTT.

The sample holds many counts of this clonotype. The V gene is TRBV7-9, the J gene TRBJ2-1; 11 positions match TRBD2. This CDR3 has 15 amino acids. V was pared by 3 bases and J by 5 bases, with 3 bases of the junction left unmatched. Per germline, CDR1 SEHNR and CDR2 FQNEAQ (reference sequence). The DNA for the CDR3 is TGTGCCAGCAGCTTCCGACTAGCGGGGAACAATGAGCAGTTCTTC. This encodes CASSFRLAGNNEQFF.

V gene TRBV7-3 combines with J gene TRBJ2-3, with D maybe TRBD2 (5 bases). Germline CDR1 reads SGHTA; CDR2 reads FQGTGA. This CDR3 spans 17 amino acids. V was trimmed by 5 bases and J by 4 bases, leaving 22 bases between them. In nucleotides, the CDR3 is TGTGCCAGCAGCCCTTCACGAGTGTTTTCGGGGTCAGATACGCAGTATTTT. Its protein is CASSPSRVFSGSDTQYF.

The V and J genes are TRBV10-3 and TRBJ2-1; TRBD1 matches at 8 bases. V dropped 10 bases and J dropped 3; count of bases not matched to a gene: 8. The CDR3 extends over 14 amino acids. The V gene's germline CDR1 is ENHRY and CDR2 SYGVKD. CDR3 DNA: TGTGCCACCTCTTTGGACAGGGACTACAATGAGCAGTTCTTC. It is translated as CATSLDRDYNEQFF.

This rearrangement joins TRBV5-1 to TRBJ1-5, with a tentative D call TRBD1 (5 bases). The V gene's germline CDR1 is SGHRS and CDR2 YFSETQ. The CDR3 is made up of 14 amino acids. The germline V and J ends were trimmed by 4 bases and 2 bases, with 10 bases remaining between them. CDR3 residues: CASSPGAGNQPQHF. In nucleotides, the CDR3 is TGCGCCAGCAGCCCCGGGGCCGGCAATCAGCCCCAGCATTTT.

This clonotype was seen ten or more times. The chain carries TRBV4-1 and TRBJ1-2, with D tentatively TRBD1 (6 bases). Germline CDR1 is MGHRA and CDR2 is YSYEKL. The CDR3 extends over 16 amino acids. Trimming took 0 bases from V and 7 from J, leaving 18 bases between them. CDR3 loop: CASSQDSQGTIRGYTF. CDR3 bases: TGCGCCAGCAGCCAAGATTCCCAGGGGACTATTCGTGGCTACACCTTC.

This clonotype has a count of ten or more. This chain joins TRBV25-1 and TRBJ2-1; 11 bases fit TRBD1. The CDR3 is made up of 17 amino acids. The V gene's germline CDR1 is MGHDK and CDR2 SYGVNS. Trimming removed 7 bases from V and 4 bases from J; junction bases left unmatched: 12. The CDR3 loop is CASMGTGGNTRYNEQFF. The CDR3 bases are TGTGCCAGCATGGGGACAGGGGGAAATACCCGATACAATGAGCAGTTCTTC.

This clonotype was seen more than once but under ten times. The chain links TRBV25-1 to TRBJ2-7, with 13 bases that match TRBD2. CDR3 length: 16 amino acids. CDR1 is MGHDK, CDR2 SYGVNS, per germline. The CDR3 region is CARDPRGTSGDYEQYF. The CDR3 region has the DNA TGTGCTAGAGATCCTAGGGGGACTAGCGGGGACTACGAGCAGTACTTC.